This TCR beta chain appears in the sequencing data of a study of cytomegalovirus exposure and HLA in healthy donors. Study-level points and caveats: A missense DCLRE1C variant was associated with V- and J-gene trimming of TCR beta chains in a later analysis, and an independent cohort replicated the association. Reportedly, fewer N-insertions than the approximately 680-donor mean appeared in an Asian-associated ancestry cluster in a later analysis.

Trimming shortened V by 8 bases and J by 6 bases, and 14 bases separated the two germline ends. The CDR3 runs to 13 residues. Germline V gives CDR1 MNHEY, CDR2 SMNVEV (reference sequence). Amplification used 60 Vbeta primers and 13 Jbeta primers. Clones were sequenced by immunoSEQ multiplex PCR, and TCRdb holds only the in-frame ones, with some missing. The sample holds some 180,000 clones, roughly 80% seen once. This clone showed up just once. Its cognate antigen is unknown. The gene calls are TRBV27 and TRBJ2-1; a possible D gene is TRBD2 (5 bases). The receptor's source is a woman aged 18-35 years in good health and CMV-seronegative. The sample was PBMCs. As DNA, the CDR3 is TGTGCCAGCCAGAGCCGGGGTTCCAATGAGCAGTTCTTC. As protein: CASQSRGSNEQFF.